A selection of T cell receptor beta chains follows, all from one sample in a study of blood T cell repertoires in COVID-19. TCRdb's copy holds only in-frame clones and misses some; the assay was immunoSEQ multiplex PCR. The table has 30,000 to 35,000 clones, 70% to 80% seen once; the top ten hold 7% to 9%. Sequencing was done on a sample of peripheral blood. The origin of the receptors is a woman in her sixties with acute or convalescent COVID-19. Each CDR3 is given with its conserved first and last residue. The D gene is left open where the match is weak. The size entry is marked missing in some rows and otherwise reads once, few, many or a size class.

TRBJ2-3	.	TRBD2	TRBV4-2	TGTGCCAGCAGCCAAGCTCGCGGGGGGGCCTTAGCAGATACGCAGTATTTT	CASSQARGGALADTQYF
TRBJ1-5	.	.	TRBV6-5	TGTGCCACCCAACCCGGGACTTTGAACAATCAGCCCCAGCATTTT	CATQPGTLNNQPQHF
TRBJ2-7	.	.	TRBV13	TGTGCCAGCAGCTTAGGGGAGGGAAATCGCAAAGACGAGCAGTACTTC	CASSLGEGNRKDEQYF
TRBJ2-7	once	TRBD2	TRBV5-1	TGCGCCAGCAGCCCAACACCGGGACTAGCGGGGGGTTCGGGGGAGCAGTACTTC	CASSPTPGLAGGSGEQYF
TRBJ2-3	.	.	TRBV18	TGTGCCAGCTCACCACCATTAAGATCGACTAGCACAGATACGCAGTATTTT	CASSPPLRSTSTDTQYF
TRBJ1-1	once	.	TRBV7-6	TGTGCCAGCAGCTTAGCATTAGGAGGGAACACTGAAGCTTTCTTT	CASSLALGGNTEAFF
TRBJ1-4	few	.	TRBV2	TGTGCCAGCAGTGGGGGGGGAGGCAATGAAAAACTGTTTTTT	CASSGGGGNEKLFF
TRBJ1-1	once	.	TRBV7-9	TGTGCCAGCAGCTTAGACCCATGGAGTGATACTGAAGCTTTCTTT	CASSLDPWSDTEAFF
TRBJ1-4	few	.	TRBV27	TGTGCCAGCAGAAAATTTCAGACAGCAACTAATGAAAAACTGTTTTTT	CASRKFQTATNEKLFF
TRBJ1-1	.	.	TRBV18	TGTGCCAGCTCACCACCGCAGGGAACGATGAACACTGAAGCTTTCTTT	CASSPPQGTMNTEAFF
TRBJ1-4	.	.	TRBV28	TGTGCCAGCAGCGGAGACAGTAGCATTAATGAAAAACTGTTTTTT	CASSGDSSINEKLFF
TRBJ2-6	.	TRBD1	TRBV7-9	TGTGCCAGCAGCTTACTGGTCCAGGGGGCGTCTGGGGCCAACGTCCTGACTTTC	CASSLLVQGASGANVLTF
TRBJ2-7	.	TRBD1	TRBV28	TGTGCCAGCGGGGGGACAGGGGACGAGCAGTACTTC	CASGGTGDEQYF
TRBJ2-5	.	TRBD1	TRBV5-1	TGCGCCAGCAGCCGACTGCCCACAACAGGGGCAGAGACCCAGTACTTC	CASSRLPTTGAETQYF
TRBJ2-7	once	TRBD2	TRBV4-1	TGCGCCAGCAGTGAGGGGCCAGCGGGGGGCTACGAGCAGTACTTC	CASSEGPAGGYEQYF
TRBJ1-4	.	TRBD1	TRBV30	TGTGCCTGGAGTGTGGGACAGGGATATGAAAAACTGTTTTTT	CAWSVGQGYEKLFF
TRBJ1-2	.	TRBD1	TRBV4-1	TGCGCCAGCAGCCATGCGGACAGGGAACCTTTCTATGGCTACACCTTC	CASSHADREPFYGYTF
TRBJ1-3	.	.	TRBV30	TGTGCCTGGAGTGGGCGGAGTGCCTACTCTGGAAACACCATATATTTT	CAWSGRSAYSGNTIYF
TRBJ1-3	.	.	TRBV4-1	TGCGCCAGCAGCCAAGACAGGGGTTACGGAAACACCATATATTTT	CASSQDRGYGNTIYF
TRBJ1-4	once	.	TRBV7-9	TGTGCCAGCAGCCTTTCCGCCGGGACAAATGAAAAACTGTTTTTT	CASSLSAGTNEKLFF
TRBJ1-2	.	.	TRBV28	TGTGCCAGCAGACCTACAGGCGCCTATGGCTACACCTTC	CASRPTGAYGYTF
TRBJ1-6	few	TRBD1	TRBV15	TGTGCCACCAGCAGAGATCGCGGGACAGGCTATAATTCACCCCTCCACTTT	CATSRDRGTGYNSPLHF
TRBJ2-7	few	.	TRBV6-2/TRBV6-3	TGTGCCAGCAGTGACCCCTGGGGACTTTCACGGCTACTAACCTACGAGCAGTACTTC	CASSDPWGLSRLLTYEQYF
TRBJ1-1	few	TRBD1	TRBV2	TGTGCCAGCAGTGTTGAGGGACAGGGGCTGAACACTGAAGCTTTCTTT	CASSVEGQGLNTEAFF
TRBJ1-2	.	.	TRBV30	TGTGCCTGGAGTCCCCGGGAGCACTATGGCTACACCTTC	CAWSPREHYGYTF
TRBJ2-1	.	TRBD2	TRBV6-5	TGTGCCAGCAGATCACTAGCGGGGGGGTACAATGAGCAGTTCTTC	CASRSLAGGYNEQFF
TRBJ1-1	.	TRBD1	TRBV5-8	TGTGCCAGCAGCTACAGGGGGACCGAAGCTTTCTTT	CASSYRGTEAFF
TRBJ2-7	.	.	TRBV2	TGTGCCAGCAAAGGTGAGAGGGGGAGCCACGAGCAGTACTTC	CASKGERGSHEQYF
TRBJ1-2	once	.	TRBV19	TGTGCCAGTAGTATGACAGGCTACTATGGCTACACCTTC	CASSMTGYYGYTF
TRBJ1-1	few	.	TRBV4-2	TGTGCCAGCAGCCAAGGGTGGACAGAAAGTTCTGAAGCTTTCTTT	CASSQGWTESSEAFF
TRBJ1-5	.	.	TRBV18	TGTGCCAGCTCACCTCCGGATCAGCCCCAGCATTTT	CASSPPDQPQHF
TRBJ1-2	few	TRBD1	TRBV5-1	TGCGCCAGCAGCTTGGAAGGGACAGGGTGGAACTATGGCTACACCTTC	CASSLEGTGWNYGYTF
TRBJ2-7	.	TRBD2	TRBV20-1	TGCAGTGCCAGTCGGGGGGATCGACGGATGCTGAGCTACGAGCAGTACTTC	CSASRGDRRMLSYEQYF
TRBJ2-3	.	TRBD2	TRBV4-2	TGTGCCAGCAGCCAAGAGAAGCGGGGTTTAGATACGCAGTATTTT	CASSQEKRGLDTQYF
TRBJ2-3	.	TRBD2	TRBV10-3	TGTGCCATCAGTGGGGGGGGTACTCGCACAGATACGCAGTATTTT	CAISGGGTRTDTQYF
TRBJ2-1	.	.	TRBV5-4	TGTGCCAGCAGCTTGGTTTCCGGGAATGAGCAGTTCTTC	CASSLVSGNEQFF
TRBJ1-2	.	TRBD1	TRBV5-1	TGCGCCAGCAGCTTGGAGGGGACAGGTCCCTATGGCTACACCTTC	CASSLEGTGPYGYTF
TRBJ2-7	.	TRBD2	TRBV13	TGTGCCAGCAGCTCACCGGGGGGTGGAGCGGCTTCCTACGAGCAGTACTTC	CASSSPGGGAASYEQYF
TRBJ2-1	.	.	TRBV2	TGTGCCAGCAGGGAGGGACGGTACAATGAGCAGTTCTTC	CASREGRYNEQFF
TRBJ1-2	.	TRBD1	TRBV5-6	TGTGCCAGCAGCCCTCTCGACAGGGTCTCGTCTGGCTACACCTTC	CASSPLDRVSSGYTF
TRBJ1-5	.	.	TRBV27	TGTGCCAGCAGTTTAGCGGGTAGCAATCAGCCCCAGCATTTT	CASSLAGSNQPQHF
TRBJ2-5	.	TRBD2	TRBV11-2	TGTGCCAGCAGCTCAAAACATCCGGGACTAGCGGCAGAGACCCAGTACTTC	CASSSKHPGLAAETQYF
TRBJ2-3	.	TRBD2	TRBV10-3	TGTGCCATCAGTGAGTCGGGACTAGCCACAGATACGCAGTATTTT	CAISESGLATDTQYF
TRBJ1-1	.	.	TRBV5-8	TGTGCCAGCAGCCGGGCGGAGGGCGGAGGCACTGAAGCTTTCTTT	CASSRAEGGGTEAFF
TRBJ2-1	.	.	TRBV4-1	TGCGCCAGCAGCCCGATCTCCCGGAATGAGCAGTTCTTC	CASSPISRNEQFF
TRBJ2-3	.	TRBD2	TRBV9	TGTGCCAGCAGCGTATGGGGGGGTACAGATACGCAGTATTTT	CASSVWGGTDTQYF
TRBJ1-1	.	.	TRBV25-1	TGTGCCAGCAGTGAACGGGGGACCGCGAACACTGAAGCTTTCTTT	CASSERGTANTEAFF
TRBJ1-1	.	.	TRBV5-4	TGTGCCAGCAGCTTGGCGCTGACAGAGATGAACACTGAAGCTTTCTTT	CASSLALTEMNTEAFF
TRBJ2-1	.	.	TRBV10-2	TGCGCCAGCAGTGAGGGACTACCGAGCTCCTACAATGAGCAGTTCTTC	CASSEGLPSSYNEQFF
TRBJ1-3	.	.	TRBV6-5	TGTGCCAGCAGGGACATTGGAAACACCATATATTTT	CASRDIGNTIYF
TRBJ2-7	once	.	TRBV9	TGTGCCAGCAGCGAGGGGCAGGGGAGCTCCTACGAGCAGTACTTC	CASSEGQGSSYEQYF
TRBJ1-1	.	TRBD1	TRBV6-5	TGTGCCAGCAGTTACGCGGGACAGATTATGAACACTGAAGCTTTCTTT	CASSYAGQIMNTEAFF
TRBJ2-1	.	.	TRBV4-1	TGCGCCAGCAGCCATCATAATGAGCAGTTCTTC	CASSHHNEQFF
TRBJ1-4	.	.	TRBV28	TGTGCCAGCAGTGACCCGACAGCAACTAATGAAAAACTGTTTTTT	CASSDPTATNEKLFF
TRBJ1-5	.	.	TRBV21-1	TGTGCCAGCAGCAAATTTGCTGGTTCGGGACAGGGGAACCAGCCCCAGCATTTT	CASSKFAGSGQGNQPQHF
TRBJ2-3	.	TRBD2	TRBV19	TGTGCCAGTAGTATTGGGCTAGCGGCGGATACGCAGTATTTT	CASSIGLAADTQYF